The rows below give T cell receptor beta chains drawn from one sample of a study of shared clonotypes between healthy human individuals. Profiling relied on immunoSEQ multiplex PCR, and the TCRdb table lists in-frame clones only, not all of them. The repertoire holds roughly 1,800,000 clones, with around 96% as singletons. The material sequenced was naive CD8+ T cells sorted from blood. Every receptor here comes from a man aged 18-30 years in good health. Each CDR3 is given with its conserved first and last residue. Fields, in order: J gene, clone size, V gene, D gene, CDR3 protein, CDR3 DNA. A D gene is named only where the DNA matches it firmly. Where a row states a size, it is once, few, many or the class of an expanded clone; other rows omit it.

J: TRBJ2-3
size: .
V: TRBV29-1
D: .
CDR3: CSVEAGRPDTQYF
DNA: TGCAGCGTTGAAGCGGGGCGCCCAGATACGCAGTATTTT

J: TRBJ1-2
size: .
V: TRBV7-6
D: .
CDR3: CASTSQGNYGYTF
DNA: TGTGCCAGCACCTCCCAGGGTAACTATGGCTACACCTTC

J: TRBJ2-5
size: .
V: TRBV7-9
D: TRBD2
CDR3: CASSPGLAGSQETQYF
DNA: TGTGCCAGCAGCCCAGGACTAGCGGGGAGCCAAGAGACCCAGTACTTC

J: TRBJ1-6
size: few
V: TRBV2
D: TRBD1
CDR3: CASSEVGGSNSPLHF
DNA: TGTGCCAGCAGTGAAGTAGGGGGCTCCAATTCACCCCTCCACTTT

J: TRBJ1-2
size: .
V: TRBV7-8
D: .
CDR3: CASSSGKGDPNYGYTF
DNA: TGTGCCAGCAGCTCAGGAAAAGGCGATCCTAACTATGGCTACACCTTC

J: TRBJ1-3
size: .
V: TRBV10-1
D: .
CDR3: CASSESIQNGNTIYF
DNA: TGCGCCAGCAGTGAGTCGATCCAGAATGGAAACACCATATATTTT

J: TRBJ2-3
size: .
V: TRBV7-2
D: .
CDR3: CASSLGGRTLTDTQYF
DNA: TGTGCCAGCAGCTTGGGGGGGCGGACCCTCACAGATACGCAGTATTTT

J: TRBJ1-2
size: few
V: TRBV29-1
D: .
CDR3: CSVEAEGTNYGYTF
DNA: TGCAGCGTTGAAGCGGAGGGGACGAACTATGGCTACACCTTC

J: TRBJ2-1
size: few
V: TRBV19
D: TRBD2
CDR3: CASSPTASGGDEQFF
DNA: TGTGCCAGTAGCCCAACGGCTAGCGGGGGCGATGAGCAGTTCTTC

J: TRBJ1-4
size: .
V: TRBV7-6
D: .
CDR3: CASSLSGGGHEKLFF
DNA: TGTGCCAGCAGCTTAAGTGGGGGAGGGCATGAAAAACTGTTTTTT

J: TRBJ1-3
size: once
V: TRBV21-1
D: .
CDR3: CASSKGAVGTPSGNTIYF
DNA: TGTGCCAGCAGCAAAGGTGCAGTAGGGACACCCTCTGGAAACACCATATATTTT

J: TRBJ1-5
size: .
V: TRBV4-1
D: .
CDR3: CASSQDSSVNQPQHF
DNA: TGCGCCAGCAGCCAAGATTCGTCGGTTAATCAGCCCCAGCATTTT

J: TRBJ2-1
size: once
V: TRBV1
D: .
CDR3: CTSSQDKEYRGRLYNEQFF
DNA: TGCACCAGCAGCCAAGATAAAGAATATCGCGGGAGGCTCTACAATGAGCAGTTCTTC

J: TRBJ1-1
size: .
V: TRBV6-5
D: .
CDR3: CASSYAGETEAFF
DNA: TGTGCCAGCAGTTACGCGGGGGAAACTGAAGCTTTCTTT